Listed below are T cell receptor beta chains from one sample, sequenced in a study of shared clonotypes between healthy human individuals. Some clones are missing from TCRdb's copy, which holds only in-frame ones; the method was immunoSEQ multiplex PCR. Of some 2,100,000 clones listed, under 97% are singletons. Sequencing input: naive CD4+ T cells sorted from blood. Receptors originate from a man between 18 and 29 years old in good health. Both conserved end residues are part of each CDR3. Fields, in order: clone size, V gene, J gene, D gene, CDR3 protein, CDR3 DNA. D genes are given only for firm matches. Size is omitted from some rows. Given values are once, few, many or a class for expanded clones.

.	TRBV11-3	TRBJ2-2	.	CASSLGGAALSTGELFF	TGTGCCAGCAGCTTAGGGGGGGCAGCACTATCCACCGGGGAGCTGTTTTTT
.	TRBV18	TRBJ1-5	.	CASSPGPTFQPQHF	TGTGCCAGCTCACCCGGCCCGACCTTCCAGCCCCAGCATTTT
once	TRBV11-2	TRBJ1-4	.	CASSLVGTNEKLFF	TGTGCCAGCAGCTTAGTTGGCACTAATGAAAAACTGTTTTTT
.	TRBV5-4	TRBJ2-7	.	CASSSGTGSGDEQYF	TGTGCCAGCAGCTCCGGGACGGGTTCTGGAGACGAGCAGTACTTC
once	TRBV7-2	TRBJ2-5	TRBD2	CASSEGLAGFQETQYF	TGTGCCAGCAGCGAGGGACTAGCGGGGTTCCAAGAGACCCAGTACTTC
.	TRBV5-4	TRBJ2-7	TRBD2	CASSRVSGGSSVYEQYF	TGTGCCAGCAGTCGGGTTTCAGGCGGGAGTTCCGTCTACGAGCAGTACTTC
.	TRBV7-9	TRBJ2-5	TRBD2	CASSLGQASGVGETQYF	TGTGCCAGCAGCTTAGGGCAGGCTAGCGGGGTCGGGGAGACCCAGTACTTC
.	TRBV7-9	TRBJ1-1	.	CASSPPTGGNTEAFF	TGTGCCAGCAGCCCCCCAACAGGCGGAAACACTGAAGCTTTCTTT
.	TRBV28	TRBJ1-1	.	CATKSAMNTEAFF	TGTGCCACCAAGTCAGCGATGAACACTGAAGCTTTCTTT
.	TRBV15	TRBJ1-1	.	CATSRESRDLNTEAFF	TGTGCCACCAGCAGAGAATCGCGGGATTTGAACACTGAAGCTTTCTTT
.	TRBV2	TRBJ2-5	.	CASSRQVGTQYF	TGTGCCAGCAGCAGACAGGTTGGGACCCAGTACTTC
.	TRBV18	TRBJ1-1	.	CASSPSQTGREAFF	TGTGCCAGCTCACCCTCCCAAACCGGACGGGAAGCTTTCTTT
.	TRBV10-2	TRBJ1-6	.	CASSDSRGYNSPLHF	TGCGCCAGCAGTGATTCCAGGGGATATAATTCACCCCTCCACTTT
.	TRBV19	TRBJ1-5	TRBD1	CASSIVGGGSGRNQPQHF	TGTGCCAGTAGTATAGTAGGGGGCGGGTCTGGCCGCAATCAGCCCCAGCATTTT
.	TRBV5-4	TRBJ1-6	TRBD1	CASRPGTDNNSPLHF	TGTGCCAGCAGACCCGGGACAGACAATAATTCACCCCTCCACTTT
once	TRBV10-2	TRBJ2-7	TRBD1	CASSESGQGGAYEQYF	TGCGCCAGCAGTGAGTCGGGACAGGGGGGGGCCTACGAGCAGTACTTC